This TCR beta chain was captured in a study of blood T cell repertoires in COVID-19. Study-level information: Samples came from the United States, Italy and Spain, spanning acute and convalescent COVID-19.

In the original analysis: Nucleated cell number was recorded as an estimate derived from reference gene primer amplification. The protocol was immunoSEQ multiplex PCR, while the TCRdb copy is restricted to in-frame clones and leaves out a portion. That table gives V, J and clone size, and the DNA gave D and trimming. In the table there are around 270,000 clones, roughly 89% of which are singletons. V gave up 0 bases and J gave up 7 bases, with 15 bases separating them. In germline, CDR1 is MGHRA, CDR2 YSYEKL. This CDR3 is 16 amino acids long. The receptor was isolated from a man between 40 and 49 years old with acute or convalescent COVID-19. The chain joins TRBV4-1 to TRBJ1-4; D is unresolved. Sequenced sample: peripheral blood. The CDR3 here is CASSQDWAGYSEKLFF. In DNA form, the CDR3 reads TGCGCCAGCAGCCAAGACTGGGCGGGGTATTCTGAAAAACTGTTTTTT.